These 12 T cell receptor beta chains share one sample of origin, sequenced in a study of cytomegalovirus exposure and HLA in healthy donors. Primers for the PCR totalled 60 Vbeta and 13 Jbeta. Profiling relied on immunoSEQ multiplex PCR, and the TCRdb table lists in-frame clones only, not all of them. This sample has about 160,000 clones, with 87% found just once. Material: PBMCs. Every receptor here comes from a woman aged 25 to 39 in good health and CMV-seronegative.

V and J are TRBV6-9 and TRBJ2-7; D is unclear. V gave up 2 bases and J gave up 3 bases, with 17 bases separating them. Germline assignment: CDR1 MNHGY and CDR2 SVAAGI. The CDR3 length is 16 residues. CDR3 protein: CASSYPGPRLSYEQYF. DNA for the CDR3: TGTGCCAGCAGTTATCCCGGTCCTCGGTTGAGCTACGAGCAGTACTTC.

The DNA for the CDR3 is TGCGCCAGCAGCTGGACAGGGGGGCGCGCAGATACGCAGTATTTT. The encoded protein is CASSWTGGRADTQYF. V is TRBV5-1 and J is TRBJ2-3; 10 bases fit TRBD1. J gave up 4 bases and V 3 bases, and 5 bases lay outside the gene matches. The CDR3 is 15 amino acids. The V gene's germline CDR1 is SGHRS and CDR2 YFSETQ.

The chain uses TRBV7-9 and TRBJ2-7; maybe TRBD1 (6 bases). The CDR3 is 17 amino acids. CDR1 and CDR2 (germline): SEHNR, FQNEAQ (reference sequence). V was clipped by 1 base and J by 3 bases, with 19 bases between them. Written as DNA, the CDR3 is TGTGCCAGCAGCTTAGTAATGGGGGCAGGGTCTGACTACGAGCAGTACTTC. Translated: CASSLVMGAGSDYEQYF.

The chain is built from TRBV7-9 and TRBJ1-1, with 11 bases identical to TRBD1. Germline CDR1 is SEHNR and CDR2 is FQNEAQ (reference sequence). This CDR3 is built from 15 residues. The junction had 9 bases not matched to a gene; V was cut back by 7 bases and J by 5 bases. The CDR3: CASNGQGASWTEAFF. The CDR3 coding sequence is TGTGCCAGCAATGGACAGGGGGCTTCTTGGACTGAAGCTTTCTTT.

This rearrangement joins TRBV27 to TRBJ2-4, with 7 bases lining up with TRBD1. Unmatched junction bases numbered 7, after V lost 5 bases and J lost 6 bases. The CDR3 is 14 amino acids. The germline CDR1 and CDR2 sequences are MNHEY and SMNVEV (reference sequence). The CDR3 loop is CASSPTRQGNIQYF. The DNA for the CDR3 is TGTGCCAGCAGTCCGACCCGACAGGGAAACATTCAGTACTTC.

The chain couples TRBV18 to TRBJ1-5; TRBD1 agrees at 9 bases. V shed 3 bases, J shed 5 bases, and the junction held 8 bases outside the gene matches. Germline CDR1 and CDR2: KGHSH and LQKENI. CDR3 size: 16 residues. The DNA for the CDR3 is TGTGCCAGCTCACCTGGGACAGGGAGCGTGCATCAGCCCCAGCATTTT. Its protein is CASSPGTGSVHQPQHF. The full variable domain, its missing parts supplied by reference TRBV18 and TRBJ1-5, is NAGVMQNPRHLVRRRGQEARLRCSPMKGHSHVYWYRQLPEEGLKFMVYLQKENIIDESGMPKERFSAEFPKEGPSILRIQQVVRGDSAAYFCASSPGTGSVHQPQHFGDGTRLSIL.

V gene TRBV27 combines with J gene TRBJ1-1, with 7 bases matching TRBD1. The germline V gene has CDR1 MNHEY and CDR2 SMNVEV (reference sequence). J gave up 7 bases and V 1 base, and 9 bases lay outside the gene matches. The CDR3 is made up of 15 amino acids. This CDR3 reads CASSLWAGGSGEAFF. The CDR3, as DNA: TGTGCCAGCAGTTTATGGGCAGGGGGTTCGGGTGAAGCTTTCTTT.

This rearrangement joins TRBV5-4 to TRBJ2-7, with D maybe TRBD2 (5 bases). Trimming cost V 1 base and J 4 bases, with 15 bases left between them. In germline, CDR1 is SGHNT, CDR2 YYREEE (reference sequence). The CDR3 totals 15 residues. CDR3 region: CASSLRVVGGYEQYF. The CDR3 DNA reads TGTGCCAGCAGCTTGCGGGTCGTTGGAGGTTACGAGCAGTACTTC.

The rearrangement uses TRBV5-4 and TRBJ2-1; tentative D call: TRBD2 (6 bases). This CDR3 has 11 residues. Germline V gives CDR1 SGHNT, CDR2 YYREEE (reference sequence). Trimming left V 4 bases short and J 9 bases short, with 8 bases between. The CDR3 nucleotides read TGTGCCAGCAGCAGTAGCGGTGAGCAGTTCTTC. Residues: CASSSSGEQFF.

This clone showed up just a few times. The chain links TRBV4-3 to TRBJ1-6, with 8 bases aligning to TRBD1. Germline loops: CDR1 LGHNA, CDR2 YSLEER. The CDR3 is 15 residues long. V lost 4 bases to trimming and J lost 5 bases; unmatched junction nucleotides: 4. In nucleotides, the CDR3 is TGCGCCAGCAGCCCGGGACAGGTGCATAATTCACCCCTCCACTTT. Protein product: CASSPGQVHNSPLHF.

The V gene is TRBV5-1, the J gene TRBJ1-2; D remains ambiguous. Trimming shortened V by 4 bases and J by 5 bases, and 18 bases separated the two germline ends. There are 15 residues in the CDR3. The germline V gene encodes CDR1 SGHRS and CDR2 YFSETQ. The CDR3 coding sequence is TGCGCCAGCAGCGACACAGAAGGCGTAGGATATGGCTACACCTTC. Translation gives CASSDTEGVGYGYTF.

The chain couples TRBV7-6 to TRBJ2-7; D remains ambiguous. The V end was cut by 0 bases, the J end by 2 bases, with 17 bases between. CDR3 length equals 17 residues. Per germline, CDR1 SGHVS and CDR2 FNYEAQ. The CDR3 loop reads CASSLAVSRVPPYEQYF. CDR3 DNA sequence: TGTGCCAGCAGCTTAGCGGTGTCCCGGGTTCCCCCCTACGAGCAGTACTTC.